Here is one T cell receptor (beta chain) with its context. TCRdb reprocessed the RT-PCR reads with MiXCR, giving one entry per CDR3 protein. Among 550,000 to 750,000 distinct CDR3 sequences listed, approximately 14% were seen once. Germline values: CDR1 SGHTA, CDR2 FQGNSA. The CDR3 totals 14 residues. V was trimmed by 5 bases and J by 7 bases, leaving 18 bases between them. The material sequenced was memory CD4+ T cells from blood. The receptor's source is a female donor in good health, serving as a healthy control. This chain connects TRBV7-2 to TRBJ2-7; D possibly matches TRBD1 or TRBD2 (6 bases each). The CDR3 is CASSEGGLLSEQYF. DNA for the CDR3: TGTGCCAGCAGCGAAGGGGGGCTCCTCTCGGAGCAGTACTTC.